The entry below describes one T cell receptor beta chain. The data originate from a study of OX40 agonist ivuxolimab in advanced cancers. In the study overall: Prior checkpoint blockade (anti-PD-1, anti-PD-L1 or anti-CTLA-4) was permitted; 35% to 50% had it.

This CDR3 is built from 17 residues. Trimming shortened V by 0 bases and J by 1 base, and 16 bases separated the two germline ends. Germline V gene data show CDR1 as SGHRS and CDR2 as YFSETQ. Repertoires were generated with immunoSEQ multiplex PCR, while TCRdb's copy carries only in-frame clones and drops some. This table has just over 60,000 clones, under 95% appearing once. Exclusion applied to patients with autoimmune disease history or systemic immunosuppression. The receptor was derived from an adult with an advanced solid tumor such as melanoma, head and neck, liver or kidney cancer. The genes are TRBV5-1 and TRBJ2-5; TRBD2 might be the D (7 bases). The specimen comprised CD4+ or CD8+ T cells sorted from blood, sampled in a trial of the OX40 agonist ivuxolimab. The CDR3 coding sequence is TGCGCCAGCAGCTTGGCCCACTGGGGGGGGGCCCAAGAGACCCAGTACTTC. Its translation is CASSLAHWGGAQETQYF.